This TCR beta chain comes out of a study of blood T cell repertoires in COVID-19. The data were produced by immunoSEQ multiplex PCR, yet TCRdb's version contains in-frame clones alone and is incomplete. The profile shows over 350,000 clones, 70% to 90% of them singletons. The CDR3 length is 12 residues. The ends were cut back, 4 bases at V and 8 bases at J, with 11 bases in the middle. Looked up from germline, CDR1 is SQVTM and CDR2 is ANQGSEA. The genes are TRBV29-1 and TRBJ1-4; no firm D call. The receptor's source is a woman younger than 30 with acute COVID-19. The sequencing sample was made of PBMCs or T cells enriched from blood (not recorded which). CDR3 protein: CSVVNPGEKLFF. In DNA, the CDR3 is TGCAGCGTTGTTAATCCGGGGGAAAAACTGTTTTTT.